The rows below give T cell receptor beta chains drawn from one sample of a study of spatial heterogeneity in lung cancer. TCRdb ran MiXCR on the 5' RACE reads and lists one entry per CDR3 protein. Among 110,000 or so distinct CDR3 sequences, 10% to 12% were seen once, and the ten largest hold less than 25%. Source: PBMCs, taken at follow-up. All receptors derive from a female donor with early-stage non-small cell lung cancer. The CDR3 runs from the conserved cysteine through the conserved F or W. D genes are given only for firm matches. Rows give clone size only sometimes, using once, few, many, or a class for an expanded clone.

TRBJ1-5 TRBD1 . TRBV19 TGTGCCAGTAAGTTGGACAGGGCAAGCAATCAGCCCCAGCATTTT CASKLDRASNQPQHF
TRBJ1-1 . few TRBV9 TGTGCCAGCAGCGTACAGGGGAACACTGAAGCTTTCTTT CASSVQGNTEAFF
TRBJ2-5 . . TRBV5-4 TGTGCCAGCAGCAGTATACGGGAGACCCAGTACTTC CASSSIRETQYF
TRBJ1-2 . . TRBV12-3/TRBV12-4 TGTGCCAGCAGTCCCGGGGGAGCTAACTATGGCTACACCTTC CASSPGGANYGYTF
TRBJ2-4 TRBD2 few TRBV27 TGTGCCAGCAGTCCTTTAGCGGGAGCAGGATACATTCAGTACTTC CASSPLAGAGYIQYF
TRBJ2-7 . . TRBV30 TGTGCCTGGAGTCACCACCCAAGTTATTGGGGCTCAGATAGCTCCTACGAGCAGTACTTC CAWSHHPSYWGSDSSYEQYF
TRBJ1-1 . many TRBV12-3/TRBV12-4 TGTGCCAGCAGTTTCGTTTCAGGGGCGGGAGAAGCTTTCTTT CASSFVSGAGEAFF
TRBJ1-1 . few TRBV11-2 TGTGCCAGCAGCTTAGTCTCTCGGGGGACTGAAGCTTTCTTT CASSLVSRGTEAFF
TRBJ2-2 . . TRBV6-4 TGTGCCAGCAGTGACAGGGGAAGGGAGCTGTTTTTT CASSDRGRELFF
TRBJ2-5 . . TRBV18 TGTGCCAGCTCATTTGGGGTCCAAGAGACCCAGTACTTC CASSFGVQETQYF
TRBJ2-4 TRBD2 few TRBV2 TGTGCCAGCAGTTCCACTTGGACTAGTGGAAACATTCAGTACTTC CASSSTWTSGNIQYF
TRBJ1-5 . few TRBV5-6 TGTGCCAGCAGCTTATCCCAGGGAGGTCAGCCCCAGCATTTT CASSLSQGGQPQHF
TRBJ2-4 TRBD2 few TRBV24-1 TGTGCCACCGGAACGGGGGGTATGACCTCGGACATTCAGTACTTC CATGTGGMTSDIQYF
TRBJ1-2 TRBD1 few TRBV7-2 TGTGCCAGCAGGGAACCTTACCGGGACAGCTATGGCTACACCTTC CASREPYRDSYGYTF
TRBJ1-2 . . TRBV5-6 TGTGCCAGCAGCTTGGACCCCAGGGACAACTATGGCTACACCTTC CASSLDPRDNYGYTF
TRBJ2-5 TRBD2 many TRBV5-1 TGCGCCAGCAGCTTGGGATCTAGCGGGAGTCGTGAGACCCAGTACTTC CASSLGSSGSRETQYF
TRBJ1-1 . . TRBV29-1 TGCAGCGTTGAAGAGTGGGGCAGGGTTGCCACGGGCGCTTTCTTT CSVEEWGRVATGAFF
TRBJ1-6 . many TRBV12-3/TRBV12-4 TGTGCCAGCAGTTTAAATTCGGTTTCACCCCTCCACTTT CASSLNSVSPLHF
TRBJ2-3 . few TRBV6-5 TGTGCCAGCAGTTACCAGCTGGGCACAGATACGCAGTATTTT CASSYQLGTDTQYF
TRBJ2-1 . few TRBV5-1 TGCGCCAGCAGCTCAGGTTTTGGATCCGGAGATGAGCAGTTCTTC CASSSGFGSGDEQFF
TRBJ2-1 . few TRBV7-9 TGTGCCAGCAGCTTATTATCCCCCGCGGAGGGGGAGCAGTTCTTC CASSLLSPAEGEQFF
TRBJ2-2 TRBD2 few TRBV24-1 TGTGCCACCAGTGATTTGCCAGCACTAGCGGAGAAGACCGGGGAGCTGTTTTTT CATSDLPALAEKTGELFF
TRBJ1-2 . few TRBV20-1 TGCAGTGCTAGAGATTACGGGGGAGGCCGGCGAGGGGTTTATGGCTACACCTTC CSARDYGGGRRGVYGYTF
TRBJ2-5 TRBD2 . TRBV6-2/TRBV6-3 TGTGCCAGCAGTGGGGGGGCAGCGGGAGCCAACCAAGAGACCCAGTACTTC CASSGGAAGANQETQYF
TRBJ2-2 TRBD1 few TRBV2 TGTGCCAGCAGCGGACAGGGAGGCACCGGGGAGCTGTTTTTT CASSGQGGTGELFF
TRBJ1-1 . many TRBV3-1 TGTGCCAGCAGCTTCCACGCGGGGGCGCCGGCTGAAGCTTTCTTT CASSFHAGAPAEAFF
TRBJ1-1 TRBD1 . TRBV19 TGTGCCAGTAGCAACCAGGGGGTTACTGAAGCTTTCTTT CASSNQGVTEAFF
TRBJ2-3 TRBD2 few TRBV4-2 TGTGCCAGCAGCGGGGCTAGCGGGAGGATCTCAGATACGCAGTATTTT CASSGASGRISDTQYF
TRBJ1-1 TRBD1 . TRBV2 TGTGCCAGCAGGAACAGGGGGCAAACTGAAGCTTTCTTT CASRNRGQTEAFF
TRBJ2-5 . few TRBV5-1 TGCGCCAGCAGCGATGTCAGAGGTCAAGAGACCCAGTACTTC CASSDVRGQETQYF
TRBJ2-5 TRBD2 few TRBV10-3 TGTGCCATCAGTGAAACTAGCGGGAGGCTACAAGAGACCCAGTACTTC CAISETSGRLQETQYF
TRBJ2-1 TRBD2 few TRBV7-9 TGTGCCAGCCGGGGACTAGCGGGTGGCGATGAGCAGTTCTTC CASRGLAGGDEQFF
TRBJ2-5 . . TRBV11-1 TGTGCCAGCAGCTTAGAACGGGCTCCCCCCTTACTCTTC CASSLERAPPLLF
TRBJ2-4 . many TRBV24-1 TGTGCCACCACGAGGACAGAACTGTGGTTAGATAACATTCAGTACTTC CATTRTELWLDNIQYF
TRBJ2-3 . many TRBV29-1 TGCAGCGTTGGGCTCTCAGCTAGCACAGATACGCAGTATTTT CSVGLSASTDTQYF
TRBJ2-1 TRBD2 few TRBV27 TGTGCCAGCAGTTTGGGTGGGCTAGCGGGACTTAATGAGCAGTTCTTC CASSLGGLAGLNEQFF
TRBJ1-5 TRBD1 few TRBV5-8 TGTGCCAGCAGCTTGGTCATTCAGGGGGCAGGGAATCAGCCCCAGCATTTT CASSLVIQGAGNQPQHF
TRBJ1-2 . many TRBV19 TGTGCCAGTAGGGACCATCCCGAGGGGGTCTATGGCTACACCTTC CASRDHPEGVYGYTF
TRBJ2-1 TRBD2 . TRBV27 TGTGCCAGCAGTCGGACTAGCTACAATGAGCAGTTCTTC CASSRTSYNEQFF
TRBJ2-3 TRBD2 . TRBV7-8 TGTGCCAGCAGCATCCTAGCGGCCCGGATCGCAGATACGCAGTATTTT CASSILAARIADTQYF
TRBJ2-1 TRBD1 many TRBV28 TGTGCCAGCGGGACACCGGGACAGGGGCACAATGAGCAGTTCTTC CASGTPGQGHNEQFF
TRBJ1-1 . few TRBV5-4 TGTGCCAGCAGCTCAGTTGGGAAGAACACTGAAGCTTTCTTT CASSSVGKNTEAFF
TRBJ2-7 TRBD2 . TRBV2 TGTGCCAGCAGTGATATAGCGCGGGAGGGTTACGAGCAGTACTTC CASSDIAREGYEQYF
TRBJ2-3 TRBD1 many TRBV5-1 TGCGCCAGCAGCTTCAGACAGGGAAGCACAGATACGCAGTATTTT CASSFRQGSTDTQYF
TRBJ2-2 . few TRBV27 TGTGCCAGCAGTTTAGTAAGCGCCACCGGGGAGCTGTTTTTT CASSLVSATGELFF
TRBJ2-4 TRBD1 . TRBV20-1 TGCAGTGCTAGAGCCCGGGACAGGGTGACCAAAAACATTCAGTACTTC CSARARDRVTKNIQYF
TRBJ2-2 . few TRBV5-1 TGCGCCAGCAGCTTGGATGTCGTGGGATACACCGGGGAGCTGTTTTTT CASSLDVVGYTGELFF
TRBJ2-1 TRBD2 few TRBV7-9 TGTGCCAGCAGCTTAGTGGGACTAAAAAATGAGCAGTTCTTC CASSLVGLKNEQFF
TRBJ2-3 . many TRBV29-1 TGCAGCGTTGTCCTCGGGCTAGCCCCAGATACGCAGTATTTT CSVVLGLAPDTQYF
TRBJ1-6 . few TRBV6-5 TGTGCCAGCAGTTACGGGAGTTATAATTCACCCCTCCACTTT CASSYGSYNSPLHF
TRBJ1-1 . . TRBV28 TGTGCCAGCAACGACGGCAGCATGAACACTGAAGCTTTCTTT CASNDGSMNTEAFF
TRBJ1-2 . few TRBV28 TGTGCCAGCAGTTTAGGCAGTACTAACTATGGCTACACCTTC CASSLGSTNYGYTF
TRBJ1-1 TRBD1 few TRBV11-3 TGTGCCAGCAGCTTAGATCTCACAGGGGGAATGGATACTGAAGCTTTCTTT CASSLDLTGGMDTEAFF
TRBJ2-1 TRBD1 . TRBV27 TGTGCCAGCAGTTTCTGGGGACAGGGATTGAGAGAGCAGTTCTTC CASSFWGQGLREQFF
TRBJ2-1 . many TRBV27 TGTGCCAGCAAACCTACGGGGCATTACAATGAGCAGTTCTTC CASKPTGHYNEQFF
TRBJ2-5 . . TRBV7-7 TGTGCTAGCAGCCGCTCCGGGGAAAGGGAGACCCAGTACTTC CASSRSGERETQYF
TRBJ2-3 . many TRBV5-1 TGCGCCAGCAGGCCGGACACCACAGATACGCAGTATTTT CASRPDTTDTQYF
TRBJ1-1 TRBD1 few TRBV12-3/TRBV12-4 TGTGCCAGCAGTTATTCGACAGGGAGGACTGAAGCTTTCTTT CASSYSTGRTEAFF
TRBJ1-2 TRBD1 . TRBV18 TGTGCCAGCTCGCCCGGGACAGACTATGGCTACACCTTC CASSPGTDYGYTF
TRBJ1-3 . . TRBV5-5 TGTGCCAGCAGCTCACGACCCCCGCCTGGAAACACCATATATTTT CASSSRPPPGNTIYF